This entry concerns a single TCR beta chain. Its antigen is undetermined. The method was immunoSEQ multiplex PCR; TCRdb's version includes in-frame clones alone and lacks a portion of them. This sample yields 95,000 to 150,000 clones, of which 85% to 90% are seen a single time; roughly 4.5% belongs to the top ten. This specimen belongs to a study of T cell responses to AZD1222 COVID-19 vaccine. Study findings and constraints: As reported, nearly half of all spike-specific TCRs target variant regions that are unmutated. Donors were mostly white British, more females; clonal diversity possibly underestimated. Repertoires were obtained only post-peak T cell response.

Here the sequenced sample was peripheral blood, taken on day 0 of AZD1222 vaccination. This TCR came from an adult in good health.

The CDR3 is CASSRTGWDSPLHF. CDR3 nucleotides: TGTGCCAGCAGTCGGACAGGATGGGATTCACCCCTCCACTTT. The chain uses TRBV13 and TRBJ1-6, with 7 nucleotides matching TRBD1. V shed 6 bases and J 8 bases; nucleotides not matched to a gene: 7. Germline values: CDR1 PRHDT, CDR2 FYEKMQ (reference sequence). CDR3 length: 14 amino acids.